The 18 T cell receptor beta chains below were found in one sample sequenced in a study of blood T cell repertoires in COVID-19. The table came from immunoSEQ multiplex PCR; TCRdb's copy has only in-frame clones and leaves some out. The sample has some 170,000 clones, around nine tenths seen once. The specimen sequenced was peripheral blood. All receptors derive from a woman between 65 and 79 years old with COVID-19, enrolled during active disease.

J is TRBJ1-1 and V is TRBV7-8, with 7 bases that match TRBD1. The CDR3 spans 14 residues. Unmatched junction bases numbered 5, after V lost 2 bases and J lost 5 bases. Germline V CDR1 and CDR2: SGHVS, FQNEAQ. The CDR3 DNA reads TGTGCCAGCAGCTTAAAACAGGGGATGACTGAAGCTTTCTTT. Protein product: CASSLKQGMTEAFF.

The rearrangement links TRBV19 to TRBJ2-2; the D gene is possibly TRBD2 (6 bases). Per germline, CDR1 LNHDA and CDR2 SQIVND (reference sequence). The CDR3 is 17 amino acids. Trimming took 6 bases from V and 4 from J, leaving 21 bases between them. The CDR3 region has the DNA TGTGCCAGTAGCGATAGGAGCATCGGGAGTGGCACCGGGGAGCTGTTTTTT. It specifies CASSDRSIGSGTGELFF.

The chain has TRBV10-3 and TRBJ1-1; maybe TRBD1 (5 bases). The CDR3 is 15 amino acids. CDR1 is ENHRY and CDR2 is SYGVKD in the germline V gene. The ends were cut back, 0 bases at V and 2 bases at J, with 10 bases in the middle. CDR3 loop: CAISESRQGNTEAFF. The CDR3 DNA reads TGTGCCATCAGTGAGTCGAGGCAGGGAAACACTGAAGCTTTCTTT.

The chain uses TRBV7-3 and TRBJ2-6; 13 bases are shared with TRBD2. CDR3 length equals 16 residues. The germline CDR1 and CDR2 sequences are SGHTA and FQGTGA. V trimming: 4 bases; J trimming: 9 bases; junction bases outside the gene matches: 6. CDR3 sequence reads: CASSSTGTSGINVLTF. Here the CDR3 DNA reads TGTGCCAGCAGCTCCACCGGGACTAGCGGGATCAACGTCCTGACTTTC. Filled out from reference TRBV7-3 and TRBJ2-6, the complete variable domain reads GAGVSQTPSNKVTEKGKYVELRCDPISGHTALYWYRQSLGQGPEFLIYFQGTGAADDSGLPNDRFFAVRPEGSVSTLKIQRTERGDSAVYLCASSSTGTSGINVLTFGAGSRLTVL.

This clone showed up just once. This chain connects TRBV28 to TRBJ1-3, with 8 bases aligning to TRBD1. Germline V lookup: CDR1 MDHEN, CDR2 SYDVKM. The CDR3 totals 15 residues. The V segment lost 5 bases and the J segment 4 bases; nucleotides outside the gene matches: 7. The CDR3 here is CASSTQGAPGNTIYF. The CDR3 bases are TGTGCCAGCAGTACTCAGGGGGCGCCCGGAAACACCATATATTTT.

The chain is built from TRBV5-4 and TRBJ2-1; 9 positions agree with TRBD1. Germline CDR1 SGHNT, CDR2 YYREEE (reference sequence). The CDR3 runs 15 residues. Losses at the gene ends were 2 bases for V and 7 bases for J; bases not matched to a gene: 7. CDR3 region: CASSFPGQGINEQFF. DNA of the CDR3: TGTGCCAGCAGCTTCCCGGGACAGGGTATTAATGAGCAGTTCTTC.

This chain joins TRBV29-1 and TRBJ2-7; D is possibly TRBD1 (5 bases). Trimming removed 5 bases from V and 2 bases from J, with 13 bases in between. CDR1 is SQVTM, CDR2 ANQGSEA, per germline. The CDR3 has 13 residues. DNA for the CDR3: TGCAGCGTTTTTATAGGGGTTCCCTACGAGCAGTACTTC. It encodes CSVFIGVPYEQYF.

This chain uses TRBV2 with TRBJ1-1; D not resolved. CDR3 length equals 14 residues. V lost 3 bases, J lost 0 bases, and 8 bases lay in between. Germline V CDR1 and CDR2: SNHLY, FYNNEI. The CDR3 protein is CASSDPRMNTEAFF. CDR3 sequence (DNA): TGTGCCAGCAGTGACCCGAGAATGAACACTGAAGCTTTCTTT.

The CDR3 coding sequence is TGCGCCAGCAGCTTGGCACAGGGGGCAGGCTACGAGCAGTACTTC. Translating it yields CASSLAQGAGYEQYF. The V call is TRBV5-1, the J call TRBJ2-7; 9 nucleotides align to TRBD1. CDR3 length: 15 residues. V dropped 0 bases and J dropped 3; count of bases not matched to a gene: 4. Germline values: CDR1 SGHRS, CDR2 YFSETQ.

This clone was seen a single time. This chain joins TRBV5-4 and TRBJ1-6, with 7 bases fitting TRBD1. This CDR3 region has 15 residues. Germline assignment: CDR1 SGHNT and CDR2 YYREEE (reference sequence). Trimming removed 6 bases from V and 8 bases from J; junction bases left unmatched: 11. This CDR3 is CASTIDRDRDSPLHF. Here the CDR3 DNA reads TGTGCCAGCACCATAGACCGGGACAGAGATTCACCCCTCCACTTT. The whole variable domain, remainder taken from reference TRBV5-4 and TRBJ1-6, is ETGVTQSPTHLIKTRGQQVTLRCSSQSGHNTVSWYQQALGQGPQFIFQYYREEENGRGNFPPRFSGLQFPNYSSELNVNALELDDSALYLCASTIDRDRDSPLHFGNGTRLTVT.

V and J are TRBV14 and TRBJ1-2; 7 bases line up with TRBD1. Germline trimming cut 1 base from V and 8 bases from J; bases unmatched to any gene: 7. The CDR3 is 14 residues long. Germline V gene lookup returns CDR1 SGHDN and CDR2 FVKESK. In DNA, the CDR3 is TGTGCCAGCAGCCAAGCAATCCGGACAGGCGGCTACACCTTC. It specifies CASSQAIRTGGYTF.

The rearrangement joins TRBV19 to TRBJ1-6, with 10 bases identical to TRBD1. This CDR3 spans 14 amino acids. The trim removed 5 bases at V and 9 bases at J, leaving 4 bases unmatched. In germline, CDR1 is LNHDA, CDR2 SQIVND (reference sequence). The CDR3 region is CASSDRGRISPLHF. The DNA for the CDR3 is TGTGCCAGTAGTGACAGGGGGCGCATTTCACCCCTCCACTTT.

The CDR3 sequence is CASSRRASNEKLFF. Written as DNA, the CDR3 is TGTGCCAGCAGCCGGCGGGCCTCGAATGAAAAACTGTTTTTT. The chain joins TRBV6-5 to TRBJ1-4, with D hard to call. Germline values: CDR1 MNHEY, CDR2 SVGAGI. V dropped 6 bases and J dropped 5 bases, with 13 bases sitting between them. This CDR3 is built from 14 residues.

J is TRBJ1-3 and V is TRBV27, with D unclear. CDR3 length: 17 residues. Germline CDR1 and CDR2: MNHEY and SMNVEV (reference sequence). The germline V and J ends were trimmed by 5 bases and 0 bases, with 17 bases remaining between them. CDR3 in amino acids: CASSTPLARFSGNTIYF. The CDR3, as DNA: TGTGCCAGCAGTACTCCCCTCGCCCGCTTCTCTGGAAACACCATATATTTT.

V and J are TRBV11-2 and TRBJ1-4, with D uncertain. V lost 0 bases, J lost 5 bases, and 19 bases lay in between. In germline, CDR1 is SGHAT, CDR2 FQNNGV. This CDR3 is 18 amino acids long. The CDR3 loop reads CASSLDRFIGGKNEKLFF. The CDR3 nucleotides read TGTGCCAGCAGCTTAGATCGTTTTATTGGAGGCAAAAATGAAAAACTGTTTTTT. Using reference TRBV11-2 and TRBJ1-4 for the parts outside the CDR3, the full variable domain is EAGVAQSPRYKIIEKRQSVAFWCNPISGHATLYWYQQILGQGPKLLIQFQNNGVVDDSQLPKDRFSAERLKGVDSTLKIQPAKLEDSAVYLCASSLDRFIGGKNEKLFFGSGTQLSVL.

This rearrangement joins TRBV19 to TRBJ2-1; 11 nucleotides align to TRBD2. The germline CDR1 and CDR2 sequences are LNHDA and SQIVND (reference sequence). V lost 4 bases and J lost 5; bases outside the gene matches: 10. The CDR3 loop spans 17 amino acids. The CDR3 spells CASSTQSLAGVNNEQFF. CDR3 sequence (DNA): TGTGCCAGTAGTACTCAATCACTAGCGGGAGTTAACAATGAGCAGTTCTTC.

CDR3 sequence reads: CASTLTIGETQYF. DNA of the CDR3: TGTGCCAGCACCCTGACAATAGGAGAGACCCAGTACTTC. The V call is TRBV12-3 or TRBV12-4, the J call TRBJ2-5; D is ambiguous. Trimming left V 7 bases short and J 4 bases short, with 13 bases between. This CDR3 has 13 amino acids.

The rearrangement uses TRBV9 and TRBJ1-3; D gene uncertain. Per germline, CDR1 SGDLS and CDR2 YYNGEE. V lost 4 bases to trimming and J lost 0 bases, with 2 bases between them. CDR3 length: 12 amino acids. The CDR3 DNA is TGTGCCAGCAGCCACTCTGGAAACACCATATATTTT. Translation: CASSHSGNTIYF.